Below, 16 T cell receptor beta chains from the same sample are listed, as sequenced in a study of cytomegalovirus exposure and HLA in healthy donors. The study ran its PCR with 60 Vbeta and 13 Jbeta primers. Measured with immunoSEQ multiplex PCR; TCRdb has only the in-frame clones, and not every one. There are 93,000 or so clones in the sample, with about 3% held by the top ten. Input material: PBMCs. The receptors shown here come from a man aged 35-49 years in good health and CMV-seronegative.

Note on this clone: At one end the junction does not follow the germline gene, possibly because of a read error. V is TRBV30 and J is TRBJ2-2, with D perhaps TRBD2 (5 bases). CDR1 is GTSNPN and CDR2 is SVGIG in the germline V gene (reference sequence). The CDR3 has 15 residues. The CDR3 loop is CAWKVEGANTGELVF. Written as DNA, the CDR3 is TGTGCCTGGAAGGTTGAGGGTGCGAACACCGGGGAGCTGGTTTTT.

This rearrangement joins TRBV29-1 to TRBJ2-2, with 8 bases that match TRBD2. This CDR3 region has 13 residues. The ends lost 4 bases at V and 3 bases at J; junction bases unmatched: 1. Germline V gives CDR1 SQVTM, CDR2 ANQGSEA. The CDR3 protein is CSVGREDTGELFF. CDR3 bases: TGCAGCGTTGGGCGGGAGGACACCGGGGAGCTGTTTTTT.

The CDR3 protein is CASSSQGASSQPQHF. CDR3 DNA sequence: TGTGCCAGCAGTTCCCAGGGGGCATCAAGTCAGCCCCAGCATTTT. The gene calls are TRBV27 and TRBJ1-5; 8 bases map to TRBD1. V shed 4 bases and J 6 bases; nucleotides not matched to a gene: 8. The germline V gene encodes CDR1 MNHEY and CDR2 SMNVEV (reference sequence). This CDR3 contains 15 residues.

The CDR3 DNA reads as TGCGCCAGCAGCCAAGTTTGGGCGGGGGGGAACTACCAAGAGACCCAGTACTTC. It is translated as CASSQVWAGGNYQETQYF. This chain links TRBV4-1 with TRBJ2-5; 9 bases align to TRBD2. J was trimmed by 0 bases and V by 1 base; bases with no gene match: 9. The CDR3 has 18 amino acids. CDR1 is MGHRA, CDR2 YSYEKL, per germline.

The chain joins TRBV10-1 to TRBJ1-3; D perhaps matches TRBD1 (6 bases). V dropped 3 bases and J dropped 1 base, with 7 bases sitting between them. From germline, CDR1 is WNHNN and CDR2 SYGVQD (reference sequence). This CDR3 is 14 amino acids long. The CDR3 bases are TGCGCCAGCAGTGAAGGGGGATCTGGAAACACCATATATTTT. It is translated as CASSEGGSGNTIYF.

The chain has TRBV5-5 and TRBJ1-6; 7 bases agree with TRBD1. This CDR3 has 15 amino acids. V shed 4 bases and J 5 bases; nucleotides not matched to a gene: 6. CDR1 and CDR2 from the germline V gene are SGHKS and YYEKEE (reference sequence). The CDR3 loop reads CASSETGVNNSPLHF. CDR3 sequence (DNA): TGTGCCAGCAGCGAAACAGGGGTGAATAATTCACCCCTCCACTTT.

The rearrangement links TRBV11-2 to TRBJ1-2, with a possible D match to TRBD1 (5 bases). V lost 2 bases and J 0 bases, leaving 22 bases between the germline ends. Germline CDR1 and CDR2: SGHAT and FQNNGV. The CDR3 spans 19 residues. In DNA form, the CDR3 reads TGTGCCAGCAGCTTAAGTCCCCGGACGGGACTGTTACCTAACTATGGCTACACCTTC. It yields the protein CASSLSPRTGLLPNYGYTF.

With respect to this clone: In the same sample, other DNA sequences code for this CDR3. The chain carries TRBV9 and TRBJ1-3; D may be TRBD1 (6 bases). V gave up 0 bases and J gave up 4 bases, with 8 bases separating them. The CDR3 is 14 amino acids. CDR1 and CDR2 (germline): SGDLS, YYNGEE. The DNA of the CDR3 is TGTGCCAGCAGCGTAGGGACAGAAGGAAACACCATATATTTT. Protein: CASSVGTEGNTIYF.

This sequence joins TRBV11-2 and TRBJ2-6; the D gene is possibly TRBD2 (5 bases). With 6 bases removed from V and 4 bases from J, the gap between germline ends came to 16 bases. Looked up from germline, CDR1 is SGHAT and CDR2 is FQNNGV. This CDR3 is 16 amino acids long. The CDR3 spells CASSRLGSGGANVLTF. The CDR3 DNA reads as TGTGCCAGCAGTCGCCTGGGAAGCGGAGGGGCCAACGTCCTGACTTTC.

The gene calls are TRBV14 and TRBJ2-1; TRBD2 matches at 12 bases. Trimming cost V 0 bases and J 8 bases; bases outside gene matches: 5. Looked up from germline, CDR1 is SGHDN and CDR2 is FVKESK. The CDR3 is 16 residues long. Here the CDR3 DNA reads TGTGCCAGCAGCCAAGATACCCTAGCGGGGGGGCATGAGCAGTTCTTC. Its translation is CASSQDTLAGGHEQFF.

CDR3 sequence: CASSPDRFGNQPQHF. In nucleotides, the CDR3 is TGTGCCAGCAGCCCCGACAGGTTTGGCAATCAGCCCCAGCATTTT. V and J are TRBV7-8 and TRBJ1-5; D perhaps matches TRBD1 (6 bases). Between the trimmed V and J ends, which lost 5 bases and 2 bases, there was a span of 13 bases. This CDR3 region has 15 residues. Germline assignment: CDR1 SGHVS and CDR2 FQNEAQ.

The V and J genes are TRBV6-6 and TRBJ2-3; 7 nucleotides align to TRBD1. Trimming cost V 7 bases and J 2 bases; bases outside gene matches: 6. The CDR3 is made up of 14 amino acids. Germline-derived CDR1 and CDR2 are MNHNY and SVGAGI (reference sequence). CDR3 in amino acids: CASTPTGLTDTQYF. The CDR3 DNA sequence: TGTGCCAGCACCCCGACAGGGCTCACAGATACGCAGTATTTT.

The chain's CDR3 is CASSPTGGKNQPQHF. CDR3 DNA: TGTGCCAGCAGCCCAACAGGGGGCAAGAATCAGCCCCAGCATTTT. The rearrangement joins TRBV6-5 to TRBJ1-5, with TRBD1 identical over 9 bases. The trim removed 6 bases at V and 4 bases at J, leaving 7 bases unmatched. CDR1 MNHEY and CDR2 SVGAGI come from the germline V gene. There are 15 residues in the CDR3.

The CDR3 is CASSSTGTGSYEQYF. The CDR3, as DNA: TGTGCCAGCAGCTCAACCGGGACAGGGTCCTACGAGCAGTACTTC. The rearrangement joins TRBV7-6 to TRBJ2-7; 9 bases agree with TRBD1. Trimming at V came to 4 bases and at J to 1 base, leaving 5 bases not matched to a gene. The CDR3 is 15 residues long. In germline, CDR1 is SGHVS, CDR2 FNYEAQ.

In DNA form, the CDR3 reads TGCGCCAGCAGCTTGGGTGGGGGGAGCTCCTACGAGCAGTACTTC. This gives the protein CASSLGGGSSYEQYF. The chain uses TRBV5-1 and TRBJ2-7, with D maybe TRBD2 (6 bases). V lost 0 bases to trimming and J lost 0 bases, with 10 bases between them. Germline assignment: CDR1 SGHRS and CDR2 YFSETQ. The CDR3 sequence is 15 residues long. Supplemented by reference TRBV5-1 and TRBJ2-7, the full variable domain reads KAGVTQTPRYLIKTRGQQVTLSCSPISGHRSVSWYQQTPGQGLQFLFEYFSETQRNKGNFPGRFSGRQFSNSRSEMNVSTLELGDSALYLCASSLGGGSSYEQYFGPGTRLTVT.

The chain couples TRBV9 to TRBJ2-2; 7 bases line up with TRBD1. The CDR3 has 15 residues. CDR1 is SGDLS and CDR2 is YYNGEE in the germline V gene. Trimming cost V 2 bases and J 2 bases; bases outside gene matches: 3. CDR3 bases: TGTGCCAGCAGCGTGAGGACAGGAAACACCGGGGAGCTGTTTTTT. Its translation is CASSVRTGNTGELFF.